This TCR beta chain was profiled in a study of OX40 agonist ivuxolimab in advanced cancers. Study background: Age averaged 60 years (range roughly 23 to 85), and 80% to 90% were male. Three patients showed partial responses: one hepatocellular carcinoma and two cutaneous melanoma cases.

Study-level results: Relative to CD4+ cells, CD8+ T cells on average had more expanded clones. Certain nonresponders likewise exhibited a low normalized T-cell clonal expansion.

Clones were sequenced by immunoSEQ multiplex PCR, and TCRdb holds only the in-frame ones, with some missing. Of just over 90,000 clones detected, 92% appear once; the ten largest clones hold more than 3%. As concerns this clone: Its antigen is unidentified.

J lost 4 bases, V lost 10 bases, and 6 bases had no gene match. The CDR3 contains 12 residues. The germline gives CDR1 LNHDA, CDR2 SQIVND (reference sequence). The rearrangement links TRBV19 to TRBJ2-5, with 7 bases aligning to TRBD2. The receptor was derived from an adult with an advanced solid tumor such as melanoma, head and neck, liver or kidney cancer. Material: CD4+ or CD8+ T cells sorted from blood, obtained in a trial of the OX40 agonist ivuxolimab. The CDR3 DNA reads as TGTGCCACCTCCCCGGGGGGAGAGACCCAGTACTTC. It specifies CATSPGGETQYF.